Below are 10 T cell receptor beta chains sequenced from a single sample in a study of shared T cell receptors in the human thymus. Assay: immunoSEQ multiplex PCR; the TCRdb copy retains only in-frame clones and omits some. Found here are hundreds of thousands of clones, 87% of them singletons; the top ten hold roughly 0.0086%. In addition, the sample was reused for a study of human thymus T cells.

Source material: thymocytes. Source of these receptors: a boy under two years old with a congenital heart defect.

The V call is TRBV19, the J call TRBJ1-1; 8 positions agree with TRBD1. Losses at the gene ends were 3 bases for V and 4 bases for J; bases not matched to a gene: 4. Germline values: CDR1 LNHDA, CDR2 SQIVND (reference sequence). The CDR3 totals 14 residues. The CDR3 sequence: CASSMARGRTEAFF. CDR3 DNA sequence: TGTGCCAGTAGTATGGCCAGGGGGCGCACTGAAGCTTTCTTT.

V is TRBV9 and J is TRBJ1-2, with D maybe TRBD1 (6 bases). Trimming left V 0 bases short and J 5 bases short, with 11 bases between. Germline V gene data show CDR1 as SGDLS and CDR2 as YYNGEE. The CDR3 has 14 amino acids. This chain's CDR3 is CASSVGTDLYGYTF. CDR3 coding DNA: TGTGCCAGCAGCGTAGGGACAGACTTATATGGCTACACCTTC.

This sequence joins TRBV6-4 and TRBJ1-5; possibly TRBD1 for D (5 bases). This CDR3 has 14 residues. Germline-derived CDR1 and CDR2 are MRHNA and SNTAGT. Trimming removed 6 bases from V and 6 bases from J, with 15 bases in between. The CDR3 here is CASRVGGSVQPQHF. CDR3 DNA: TGTGCCAGCAGGGTCGGGGGGAGCGTTCAGCCCCAGCATTTT.

The rearrangement joins TRBV29-1 to TRBJ1-1; no definite D call. V lost 3 bases and J 0 bases, leaving 11 bases between the germline ends. This CDR3 contains 14 residues. Germline lookup yields CDR1 SQVTM and CDR2 ANQGSEA. CDR3 nucleotides: TGCAGCGTTGACTGGCAGTTCATGAACACTGAAGCTTTCTTT. Translating gives CSVDWQFMNTEAFF.

This sequence joins TRBV10-3 and TRBJ1-2; TRBD1 agrees at 8 bases. This CDR3 is built from 15 residues. Germline V gives CDR1 ENHRY, CDR2 SYGVKD. V shed 5 bases and J 5 bases; nucleotides not matched to a gene: 10. This CDR3 is CAISTGQGSRYGYTF. The CDR3 coding sequence is TGTGCCATCAGTACCGGACAGGGAAGTAGGTATGGCTACACCTTC.

The chain carries TRBV7-3 and TRBJ2-5; 11 bases fit TRBD2. The V gene's germline CDR1 is SGHTA and CDR2 FQGTGA. The CDR3 extends over 16 amino acids. Trimming at V came to 1 base and at J to 2 bases, leaving 3 bases not matched to a gene. CDR3 sequence reads: CASSLRLAGGQETQYF. As DNA, the CDR3 is TGTGCCAGCAGCTTAAGGTTAGCGGGGGGGCAAGAGACCCAGTACTTC.

The table lists this clone with a count of one. The chain is built from TRBV7-9 and TRBJ2-7; D is uncertain. This CDR3 has 16 residues. The V end was cut by 6 bases, the J end by 5 bases, with 23 bases between. Germline V lookup: CDR1 SEHNR, CDR2 FQNEAQ (reference sequence). CDR3 nucleotides: TGTGCCAGCAGTTCAAAGGTGCCCGCAGGCCCCGACGAGCAGTACTTC. This sequence encodes CASSSKVPAGPDEQYF.

This sequence joins TRBV10-1 and TRBJ2-7, with 7 positions matching TRBD1. Losses at the gene ends were 7 bases for V and 4 bases for J; bases not matched to a gene: 10. Germline V lookup: CDR1 WNHNN, CDR2 SYGVQD (reference sequence). CDR3 length: 14 residues. The CDR3 here is CASTPQGPTYEQYF. The CDR3 DNA reads as TGCGCCAGCACCCCACAGGGGCCTACGTACGAGCAGTACTTC.

This chain links TRBV27 with TRBJ1-2, with 8 bases fitting TRBD1. Germline CDR1 is MNHEY and CDR2 is SMNVEV (reference sequence). Trimming removed 6 bases from V and 9 bases from J; junction bases left unmatched: 12. The CDR3 contains 14 residues. CDR3 protein: CASRGSRDRRSYTF. In DNA form, the CDR3 reads TGTGCCAGCAGGGGGTCGCGGGACAGGCGAAGCTACACCTTC.

This clone was counted between two and nine times. This chain connects TRBV18 to TRBJ1-5, with 8 bases aligning to TRBD1. Unmatched junction bases numbered 3, after V lost 4 bases and J lost 1 base. The CDR3 runs to 15 residues. Germline V gives CDR1 KGHSH, CDR2 LQKENI. The CDR3 is CASSRDRSSNQPQHF. CDR3 bases: TGTGCCAGCTCACGGGACAGGTCGAGCAATCAGCCCCAGCATTTT.